These 18 T cell receptor beta chains came from one sample sequenced in a study of blood T cell repertoires in COVID-19. Libraries were prepared by immunoSEQ multiplex PCR; TCRdb keeps only in-frame clonotypes and omits some of them. The sample has 25,000 to 30,000 clones, roughly 70% seen once; the top ten hold approximately 21%. What was sequenced was peripheral blood. These receptors came from a boy aged 2 to 10 with active or convalescent COVID-19.

This clone came up a few times. The chain employs TRBV19 and TRBJ1-1, with 9 positions matching TRBD1. The CDR3 consists of 15 residues. V was clipped by 3 bases and J by 1 base; unmatched bases: 3. Per germline, CDR1 LNHDA and CDR2 SQIVND (reference sequence). Written as DNA, the CDR3 is TGTGCCAGTAGTATTCCGGGACAGGGGAACACTGAAGCTTTCTTT. Encoded protein: CASSIPGQGNTEAFF.

The chain carries TRBV7-9 and TRBJ1-2; 12 bases agree with TRBD1. CDR1 SEHNR and CDR2 FQNEAQ come from the germline V gene (reference sequence). There are 14 residues in the CDR3. V was pared by 3 bases and J by 7 bases, with 3 bases of the junction left unmatched. The CDR3 here is CASSFPGQGAGYTF. DNA for the CDR3: TGTGCCAGCAGCTTTCCGGGACAGGGGGCTGGCTACACCTTC.

The V call is TRBV7-2, the J call TRBJ2-7, with D perhaps matching TRBD2 (5 bases). The CDR3 runs 13 residues. Germline lookup yields CDR1 SGHTA and CDR2 FQGNSA. V was cut by 3 bases and J by 1 base, with 7 bases left in between. In DNA, the CDR3 is TGTGCCAGCAGCTTGGAGCGGTCCTACGAGCAGTACTTC. This codes for CASSLERSYEQYF. Filled out from reference TRBV7-2 and TRBJ2-7, the complete variable domain reads GAGVSQSPSNKVTEKGKDVELRCDPISGHTALYWYRQSLGQGLEFLIYFQGNSAPDKSGLPSDRFSAERTGGSVSTLTIQRTQQEDSAVYLCASSLERSYEQYFGPGTRLTVT.

This chain uses TRBV12-5 with TRBJ2-3, with TRBD2 as a possible D gene (5 bases). The CDR3 is 15 residues long. Trimming shortened V by 4 bases and J by 0 bases, and 11 bases separated the two germline ends. CDR1 is LGHNT and CDR2 is FRNRAP in the germline V gene. The CDR3 is CASGSRTGSTDTQYF. The CDR3 nucleotides read TGTGCTAGTGGTTCCCGGACTGGAAGCACAGATACGCAGTATTTT. Full variable domain (remainder filled in from reference TRBV12-5 and TRBJ2-3): DARVTQTPRHKVTEMGQEVTMRCQPILGHNTVFWYRQTMMQGLELLAYFRNRAPLDDSGMPKDRFSAEMPDATLATLKIQPSEPRDSAVYFCASGSRTGSTDTQYFGPGTRLTVL.

The rearrangement links TRBV6-5 to TRBJ2-1; 15 nucleotides match TRBD2. The CDR3 covers 15 residues. After removal of 6 bases from V and 7 bases from J, the junction contained 4 bases not matched to a gene. From germline, CDR1 is MNHEY and CDR2 SVGAGI. The chain's CDR3 is CASRGLAGGSNEQFF. The CDR3 region has the DNA TGTGCCAGCAGGGGACTAGCGGGAGGTAGTAATGAGCAGTTCTTC.

The chain has TRBV12-3 or TRBV12-4 and TRBJ1-2; D is possibly TRBD1 (5 bases). With 2 bases removed from V and 5 bases from J, the gap between germline ends came to 9 bases. CDR3 size: 13 residues. The CDR3 DNA is TGTGCCAGCAGTTTAACAGGCGTTTATGGCTACACCTTC. It specifies CASSLTGVYGYTF.

This clone was recorded only once. The chain couples TRBV19 to TRBJ1-4, with 8 bases lining up with TRBD1. Germline-derived CDR1 and CDR2 are LNHDA and SQIVND (reference sequence). This CDR3 region has 16 residues. V shed 9 bases, J shed 0 bases, and the junction held 9 bases outside the gene matches. CDR3 sequence (DNA): TGTGCCAGCGCAGGGGGCTACACAGCAACTAATGAAAAACTGTTTTTT. This sequence encodes CASAGGYTATNEKLFF. Looking up the rest from reference TRBV19 and TRBJ1-4 gives the full variable domain: DGGITQSPKYLFRKEGQNVTLSCEQNLNHDAMYWYRQDPGQGLRLIYYSQIVNDFQKGDIAEGYSVSREKKESFPLTVTSAQKNPTAFYLCASAGGYTATNEKLFFGSGTQLSVL.

This clone appeared once. The chain has TRBV15 and TRBJ2-5; TRBD2 aligns across 9 bases. The CDR3 length is 18 residues. V was clipped by 2 bases and J by 2 bases; unmatched bases: 12. Germline lookup yields CDR1 LNHNV and CDR2 YYDKDF (reference sequence). The CDR3 nucleotides are TGTGCCACCAGCAGACCCCTCCCTAGCGGGGCTAATCAAGAGACCCAGTACTTC. It codes for CATSRPLPSGANQETQYF.

V usage is TRBV7-3 and J usage is TRBJ1-6; perhaps TRBD1 as D (6 bases). CDR1 and CDR2 (germline): SGHTA, FQGTGA. With 4 bases removed from V and 5 bases from J, the gap between germline ends came to 9 bases. CDR3 length equals 14 residues. CDR3 loop: CASSSRTDNSPLHF. The CDR3 region has the DNA TGTGCCAGCAGCTCCAGGACAGATAATTCACCCCTCCACTTT.

V is TRBV19 and J is TRBJ2-7, with D possibly TRBD1 on 5 matching bases. Trimming took 8 bases from V and 4 from J, leaving 12 bases between them. The CDR3 runs to 12 residues. Germline loops: CDR1 LNHDA, CDR2 SQIVND (reference sequence). The CDR3 DNA reads as TGTGCCAGTGTTGACAGCTCTTACGAGCAGTACTTC. As protein: CASVDSSYEQYF.

The chain couples TRBV9 to TRBJ1-4; 7 nucleotides line up with TRBD1. The CDR3 runs 15 residues. Trimming cost V 0 bases and J 3 bases; bases outside gene matches: 2. The germline gives CDR1 SGDLS, CDR2 YYNGEE. The CDR3 here is CASSVGGTANEKLFF. In DNA form, the CDR3 reads TGTGCCAGCAGCGTAGGTGGGACAGCTAATGAAAAACTGTTTTTT. The variable domain in full, completed from reference TRBV9 and TRBJ1-4, reads DSGVTQTPKHLITATGQRVTLRCSPRSGDLSVYWYQQSLDQGLQFLIQYYNGEERAKGNILERFSAQQFPDLHSELNLSSLELGDSALYFCASSVGGTANEKLFFGSGTQLSVL.

The chain joins TRBV20-1 to TRBJ2-5, with a tentative D call TRBD2 (5 bases). CDR3 size: 11 residues. CDR1 is DFQATT and CDR2 is SNEGSKA in the germline V gene (reference sequence). V lost 3 bases, J lost 5 bases, and 7 bases lay in between. The CDR3 spells CSASREETQYF. The CDR3, as DNA: TGCAGTGCTAGTAGGGAGGAGACCCAGTACTTC.

The chain recombines TRBV4-1 with TRBJ1-4, with D perhaps TRBD1 (5 bases). The V end was cut by 0 bases, the J end by 8 bases, with 7 bases between. The germline V gene encodes CDR1 MGHRA and CDR2 YSYEKL. CDR3 size: 13 residues. CDR3: CASSQDKGEKLFF. The CDR3 DNA follows: TGCGCCAGCAGCCAAGATAAGGGGGAAAAACTGTTTTTT.

A note on this clone: At the DNA level, this CDR3 is encoded by other sequences in the same sample as well. The J gene is TRBJ2-3, the V gene TRBV27; 16 bases line up with TRBD2. The CDR3 loop spans 15 amino acids. V dropped 5 bases and J dropped 6; count of bases not matched to a gene: 2. Per germline, CDR1 MNHEY and CDR2 SMNVEV (reference sequence). CDR3 nucleotides: TGTGCCAGCAGTCTGGGACTAGCGGGAGGGGATACGCAGTATTTT. Its translation is CASSLGLAGGDTQYF.

V usage is TRBV28 and J usage is TRBJ1-5, with TRBD1 as a possible D gene (5 bases). Per germline, CDR1 MDHEN and CDR2 SYDVKM. Trimming pared 11 bases from V and 5 bases from J, leaving 10 bases between. This CDR3 comprises 11 residues. Here the CDR3 DNA reads TGTGCCTGTGGGGGGGATCAGCCCCAGCATTTT. It translates to CACGGDQPQHF. Complete variable domain (other parts from reference TRBV28 and TRBJ1-5): DVKVTQSSRYLVKRTGEKVFLECVQDMDHENMFWYRQDPGLGLRLIYFSYDVKMKEKGDIPEGYSVSREKKERFSLILESASTNQTSMYLCACGGDQPQHFGDGTRLSIL.

The rearrangement links TRBV5-4 to TRBJ1-2; D may be TRBD1 (6 bases). The CDR3 has 13 amino acids. Germline V gives CDR1 SGHNT, CDR2 YYREEE (reference sequence). Deletions cut 0 bases from V and 7 bases from J, with 10 bases between. The CDR3 region has the DNA TGTGCCAGCAGCTTGGCAGGGGTGAGTGGCTACACCTTC. It specifies CASSLAGVSGYTF.

The chain joins TRBV4-1 to TRBJ1-5; D not certain. The V gene's germline CDR1 is MGHRA and CDR2 YSYEKL. Trimming removed 3 bases at V and 4 bases at J, with 7 bases between. This CDR3 region has 13 residues. The CDR3 DNA reads TGCGCCAGCAGCCAGGGCGGGAATCAGCCCCAGCATTTT. The encoded protein is CASSQGGNQPQHF.

The chain has TRBV27 and TRBJ1-1, with D possibly matching TRBD1 (6 bases). V lost 4 bases, J lost 11 bases, and 20 bases lay in between. Looked up from germline, CDR1 is MNHEY and CDR2 is SMNVEV (reference sequence). This CDR3 comprises 14 residues. The CDR3 is CASSSRTPDQGAFF. Here the CDR3 DNA reads TGTGCCAGCAGTTCAAGGACACCCGACCAGGGGGCTTTCTTT.